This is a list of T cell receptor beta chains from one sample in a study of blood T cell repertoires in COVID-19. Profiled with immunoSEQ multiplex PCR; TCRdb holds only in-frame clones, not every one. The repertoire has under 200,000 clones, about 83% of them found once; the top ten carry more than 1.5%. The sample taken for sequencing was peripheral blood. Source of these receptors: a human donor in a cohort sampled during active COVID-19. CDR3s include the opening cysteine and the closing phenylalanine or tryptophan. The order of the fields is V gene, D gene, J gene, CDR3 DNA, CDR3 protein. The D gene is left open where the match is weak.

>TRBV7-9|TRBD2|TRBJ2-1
TGTGCCAGCAGCAGAGTCCGGCGGGAGATAAGCAATGAGCAGTTCTTC
CASSRVRREISNEQFF
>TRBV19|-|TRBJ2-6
TGTGCCAGTAGTATGCCCCGACAGGCCTCTGGGGCCAACGTCCTGACTTTC
CASSMPRQASGANVLTF
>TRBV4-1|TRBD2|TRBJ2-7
TGCGCCAGCAGCCAGGGACTAGCGGGATCCTACGAGCAGTACTTC
CASSQGLAGSYEQYF
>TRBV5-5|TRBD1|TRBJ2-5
TGTGCCAGCAGCTTGGGACAGGGTGAGGAGACCCAGTACTTC
CASSLGQGEETQYF
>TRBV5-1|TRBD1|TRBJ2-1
TGCGCCAGCAGCCCAGGGGGGACAGGGGTCGACAATGAGCAGTTCTTC
CASSPGGTGVDNEQFF
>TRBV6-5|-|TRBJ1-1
TGTGCCAGCAGTTACTCGATTAGAGTGAACACTGAAGCTTTCTTT
CASSYSIRVNTEAFF
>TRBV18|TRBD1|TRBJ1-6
TGTGCCAGCTCGGAAACAGGGGGGGATTCACCCCTCCACTTT
CASSETGGDSPLHF
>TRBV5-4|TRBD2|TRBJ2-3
TGTGCCAGTTCTAGCGGGGGGGCCGGCACAGATACGCAGTATTTT
CASSSGGAGTDTQYF
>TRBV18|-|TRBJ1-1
TGTGCCAGCTCAGGGCAGCCGAACACTGAAGCTTTCTTT
CASSGQPNTEAFF
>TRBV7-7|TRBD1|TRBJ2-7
TGTGCTAGCACCCCCCCGGGACAGGGGAGGCGGCAGTACTTC
CASTPPGQGRRQYF
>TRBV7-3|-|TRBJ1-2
TGTGCCAGCAGCTTAGGAGGGGAGGGCTATGGCTACACCTTC
CASSLGGEGYGYTF
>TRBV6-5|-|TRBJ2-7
TGTGCCAGCAGTTACTCGGGGGGAGGCCTCTACGAGCAGTACTTC
CASSYSGGGLYEQYF
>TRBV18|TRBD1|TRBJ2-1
TGTGCCAGCTCACCAGCCCGGGGACAGTCCTACAATGAGCAGTTCTTC
CASSPARGQSYNEQFF